This TCR beta chain was sequenced during a study of blood T cell repertoires in COVID-19. Turning to the study itself: PBMCs, B-cell-depleted T cells, or T cells were the source of the cDNA or gDNA that made up the material.

Trimming took 0 bases from V and 4 from J, leaving 12 bases between them. Germline V gene lookup returns CDR1 MGHRA and CDR2 YSYEKL. CDR3 size: 15 residues. Clones were read by immunoSEQ multiplex PCR, and TCRdb kept only the in-frame ones, dropping some. The sample consists of some 45,000 clones, approximately 93% of them appearing once. This receptor was taken from a man aged 55-75 years with COVID-19, enrolled during active disease. V is TRBV4-1 and J is TRBJ1-1, with D perhaps matching TRBD1 (5 bases). Material: peripheral blood. CDR3 loop: CASSQDLWGGTEAFF. CDR3 in DNA: TGCGCCAGCAGCCAAGATCTTTGGGGGGGCACTGAAGCTTTCTTT.